The 9 T cell receptor beta chains presented below share a single source sample, sequenced in a study of T cells after yellow fever vaccination. Each CDR3 protein gets one entry after TCRdb re-called the 5' RACE reads with MiXCR. The sample gives roughly 240,000 distinct CDR3 sequences, less than 7.5% of which show up once; 1% to 1.2% is in the top ten. The sample here was CD4+ T cells sorted from PBMCs, taken on the day of the yellow fever booster vaccination. The receptors stem from a man under 40 who received the YFV17D yellow fever vaccine.

This clonotype was seen ten or more times. The chain recombines TRBV7-9 with TRBJ2-1; TRBD2 matches 7 bases. The CDR3 runs to 17 residues. From germline, CDR1 is SEHNR and CDR2 FQNEAQ (reference sequence). Unmatched junction bases numbered 20, after V lost 7 bases and J lost 8 bases. The CDR3 loop is CASNFYVGRETTDEQFF. The CDR3 coding sequence is TGTGCCAGCAACTTTTATGTTGGGCGGGAGACCACCGATGAGCAGTTCTTC.

This clonotype appeared a few times. The V and J genes are TRBV5-1 and TRBJ2-2; D is unclear. The length of the CDR3 is 14 residues. Trimming removed 5 bases at V and 2 bases at J, with 10 bases between. Germline V gives CDR1 SGHRS, CDR2 YFSETQ. The CDR3: CASRGPVNTGELFF. The CDR3 nucleotides read TGCGCCAGCAGGGGCCCGGTAAACACCGGGGAGCTGTTTTTT.

This clonotype was detected many times. The chain uses TRBV12-3 or TRBV12-4 and TRBJ1-1; 9 bases are a match to TRBD1. This CDR3 has 13 residues. V lost 5 bases and J lost 6; bases outside the gene matches: 4. The CDR3 region is CASSKRQGAEAFF. The CDR3, as DNA: TGTGCCAGCAGTAAGCGACAGGGGGCTGAAGCTTTCTTT.

The chain is built from TRBV5-1 and TRBJ2-7, with 8 bases lining up with TRBD2. J lost 5 bases, V lost 0 bases, and 10 bases had no gene match. The CDR3 spans 16 residues. Germline V CDR1 and CDR2: SGHRS, YFSETQ. CDR3: CASSLGWTSISNEQYF. The CDR3 coding sequence is TGCGCCAGCAGCTTGGGTTGGACTAGCATCAGTAACGAGCAGTACTTC.

The rearrangement links TRBV5-1 to TRBJ2-3, with 14 bases matching TRBD2. Trimming removed 4 bases from V and 4 bases from J; junction bases left unmatched: 8. CDR1 and CDR2 (germline): SGHRS, YFSETQ. The CDR3 is 17 residues long. The CDR3 DNA sequence: TGCGCCAGCAGCCTGGATCCGGGACTAGCGGGGGCAGATACGCAGTATTTT. This encodes CASSLDPGLAGADTQYF.

The CDR3 nucleotides are TGTGCCAGCAAATCCGGGGTGGGGTACTACAATGAGCAGTTCTTC. Encoded protein: CASKSGVGYYNEQFF. The chain combines TRBV14 with TRBJ2-1; a possible D gene is TRBD2 (5 bases). The CDR3 length is 15 residues. V lost 7 bases, J lost 3 bases, and 16 bases lay in between. Germline lookup yields CDR1 SGHDN and CDR2 FVKESK. The complete variable domain, with remaining parts taken from reference TRBV14 and TRBJ2-1, reads EAGVTQFPSHSVIEKGQTVTLRCDPISGHDNLYWYRRVMGKEIKFLLHFVKESKQDESGMPNNRFLAERTGGTYSTLKVQPAELEDSGVYFCASKSGVGYYNEQFFGPGTRLTVL.

The sample holds a few counts of this clonotype. This rearrangement joins TRBV29-1 to TRBJ2-1; TRBD2 aligns across 13 bases. CDR1 SQVTM and CDR2 ANQGSEA come from the germline V gene. The CDR3 contains 15 residues. Losses at the gene ends were 6 bases for V and 2 bases for J; bases not matched to a gene: 4. CDR3 loop: CSVGTSGKAYNEQFF. In nucleotides, the CDR3 is TGCAGCGTCGGGACTAGCGGGAAGGCCTACAATGAGCAGTTCTTC.

This clonotype was recorded at least ten times. The chain has TRBV12-3 or TRBV12-4 and TRBJ1-6; D gene uncertain. The CDR3 length is 11 residues. V lost 4 bases and J 7 bases, leaving 2 bases between the germline ends. The CDR3 sequence: CASSSNSPLHF. In DNA, the CDR3 is TGTGCCAGCAGTTCCAATTCACCCCTCCACTTT.

This clonotype was seen a handful of times. The CDR3 DNA is TGCAGTGCTACGGGACAGGGGAAGGTCACTGAAGCTTTCTTT. It is translated as CSATGQGKVTEAFF. The chain couples TRBV20-1 to TRBJ1-1; 10 bases are a match to TRBD1. The CDR3 has 14 residues. V shed 4 bases and J 4 bases; nucleotides not matched to a gene: 6. Per germline, CDR1 DFQATT and CDR2 SNEGSKA (reference sequence).